This TCR beta chain was sequenced in a study of OX40 agonist ivuxolimab in advanced cancers. Study summary: Ivuxolimab was delivered to patients intravenously every 2 weeks at doses spanning 0.01 to 10 mg/kg.

Remarks on this clone: Its antigen is undetermined.

Whole-study results and caveats: The antigen specificity of the peripheral T cells (those that were expanded) was not determined. The CD4+ and CD8+ T cells in the blood had expanded clonally by week 6 at 0.1 to 3.0 mg/kg.

The protocol was immunoSEQ multiplex PCR, while the TCRdb copy is restricted to in-frame clones and leaves out a portion. The sample yields approximately 51,000 clones, around 77% seen once. The J segment lost 6 bases and the V segment lost 8 bases, leaving 8 bases of the junction unmatched. CDR3 size: 14 residues. Germline assignment: CDR1 ENHRY and CDR2 SYGVKD. The J gene is TRBJ2-1, the V gene TRBV10-3; 9 bases line up with TRBD2. The sequence derives from an adult with an advanced solid tumor such as melanoma, head and neck, liver or kidney cancer. The specimen comprised CD4+ or CD8+ T cells sorted from blood, sampled in a trial of the OX40 agonist ivuxolimab. CDR3 coding DNA: TGTGCCATCGAAGCGGGAGGCCTTCGCAATGAGCAGTTCTTC. Its translation is CAIEAGGLRNEQFF.